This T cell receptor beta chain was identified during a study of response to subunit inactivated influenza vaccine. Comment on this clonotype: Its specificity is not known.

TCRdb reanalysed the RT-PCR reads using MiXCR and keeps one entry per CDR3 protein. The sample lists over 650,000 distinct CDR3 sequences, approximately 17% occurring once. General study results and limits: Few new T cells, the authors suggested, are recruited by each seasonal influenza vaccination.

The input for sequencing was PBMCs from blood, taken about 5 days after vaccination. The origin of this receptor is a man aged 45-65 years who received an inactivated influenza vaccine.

The CDR3 sequence: CASSWAHNTGELFF. Here the CDR3 DNA reads TGTGCCAGCAGCTGGGCGCATAACACCGGGGAGCTGTTTTTT. V is TRBV6-2 or TRBV6-3 and J is TRBJ2-2, with D unresolved. The V and J ends lost 6 bases and 2 bases respectively, with 10 bases between them. This CDR3 is built from 14 residues. Germline V lookup: CDR1 MNHEY, CDR2 SVGEGT.